The 27 T cell receptor beta chains below all came from one sample that was sequenced in a study of blood T cell repertoires in COVID-19. Assay: immunoSEQ multiplex PCR; the TCRdb copy retains only in-frame clones and omits some. Among about 220,000 clones listed, approximately 80% were seen once. Sequenced sample: peripheral blood. The receptors stem from a human donor in a cohort sampled during active COVID-19.

The chain couples TRBV10-3 to TRBJ1-3, with a weak D call TRBD1 (5 bases). V was cut by 4 bases and J by 6 bases, with 13 bases left in between. CDR1 ENHRY and CDR2 SYGVKD come from the germline V gene. The CDR3 covers 14 residues. For the CDR3, the DNA is TGTGCCATCAGTGGTTCGGGGGGAGTAAACACCATATATTTT. Translation gives CAISGSGGVNTIYF.

V and J are TRBV2 and TRBJ1-2, with TRBD1 as a possible D gene (6 bases). Looked up from germline, CDR1 is SNHLY and CDR2 is FYNNEI. V was clipped by 0 bases and J by 5 bases, with 10 bases between them. The CDR3 sequence is 14 residues long. CDR3 nucleotides: TGTGCCAGCAGTGAAGCTGGGACAACTTATGGCTACACCTTC. Protein sequence: CASSEAGTTYGYTF.

This clone came up many times. V and J are TRBV3-1 (or the pseudogene TRBV3-2) and TRBJ2-3, with D uncertain. CDR1 is LGHDT and CDR2 is YNNKEL in the germline V gene (reference sequence). There are 12 residues in the CDR3. Between the trimmed V and J ends, which lost 2 bases and 4 bases, there was a span of 4 bases. CDR3 sequence (DNA): TGTGCCAGCAGCCAACAATCAGATACGCAGTATTTT. It yields the protein CASSQQSDTQYF.

The chain joins TRBV29-1 to TRBJ1-2; a possible D gene is TRBD1 (5 bases). This CDR3 comprises 16 residues. Germline CDR1 SQVTM, CDR2 ANQGSEA. Deletions cut 0 bases from V and 7 bases from J, with 21 bases between. CDR3 amino acids: CSVEDLQLAGWGGYTF. The CDR3 region has the DNA TGCAGCGTTGAAGACCTACAATTGGCAGGGTGGGGTGGCTACACCTTC.

The chain joins TRBV6-5 to TRBJ2-1; D is uncertain. The germline V gene encodes CDR1 MNHEY and CDR2 SVGAGI. CDR3 size: 15 residues. Trimming removed 8 bases at V and 0 bases at J, with 14 bases between. CDR3 in DNA: TGTGCCAGCGGCCCTTTGCGGAGCTCCTACAATGAGCAGTTCTTC. Translating it yields CASGPLRSSYNEQFF.

The J gene is TRBJ2-7, the V gene TRBV4-1, with D possibly TRBD2 on 6 matching bases. This CDR3 contains 17 residues. The germline V gene encodes CDR1 MGHRA and CDR2 YSYEKL. The V gene lost 0 bases and the J gene lost 2 bases, with 17 bases spanning the gap. The CDR3 region has the DNA TGCGCCAGCAGCCAAGAGACTAGGGGTGCCGTACCCTACGAGCAGTACTTC. It yields the protein CASSQETRGAVPYEQYF.

This clone was seen once. The CDR3 is CASSQGGDQPQHF. The CDR3 DNA reads as TGTGCCAGCTCACAAGGGGGAGACCAGCCCCAGCATTTT. This chain joins TRBV18 and TRBJ1-5, with D possibly matching TRBD1 (6 bases). V was cut by 4 bases and J by 7 bases, with 11 bases left in between. Germline V gene lookup returns CDR1 KGHSH and CDR2 LQKENI. This CDR3 has 13 residues.

The chain couples TRBV7-9 to TRBJ2-3; no clear D gene. This CDR3 spans 14 amino acids. CDR1 is SEHNR and CDR2 is FQNEAQ in the germline V gene (reference sequence). Trimming shortened V by 5 bases and J by 4 bases, and 13 bases separated the two germline ends. The CDR3, as DNA: TGTGCCAGCAGCCTTTCAGTTGCCTCAGATACGCAGTATTTT. This encodes CASSLSVASDTQYF.

J is TRBJ1-1 and V is TRBV19; D unresolved. V was cut by 2 bases and J by 1 base, with 5 bases left in between. This CDR3 is built from 13 residues. The germline V gene encodes CDR1 LNHDA and CDR2 SQIVND (reference sequence). CDR3 bases: TGTGCCAGTAGTATATCTCGGAACACTGAAGCTTTCTTT. It encodes CASSISRNTEAFF.

The rearrangement uses TRBV7-2 and TRBJ2-2; D remains unclear. Deletions cut 2 bases from V and 0 bases from J, with 7 bases between. This CDR3 spans 15 amino acids. Looked up from germline, CDR1 is SGHTA and CDR2 is FQGNSA. CDR3 region: CASSLNRANTGELFF. The CDR3, as DNA: TGTGCCAGCAGCTTAAATCGCGCGAACACCGGGGAGCTGTTTTTT.

This chain connects TRBV27 to TRBJ2-1; tentatively, D is TRBD2 (6 bases). The length of the CDR3 is 17 residues. Germline CDR1 reads MNHEY; CDR2 reads SMNVEV (reference sequence). V was cut by 6 bases and J by 4 bases, with 22 bases left in between. CDR3 protein: CASSSRLRLAGYNEQFF. As DNA, the CDR3 is TGTGCCAGCAGCTCCAGACTGCGACTGGCGGGGTACAATGAGCAGTTCTTC.

The chain has TRBV19 and TRBJ2-3; TRBD2 is a possible D gene (6 bases). Trimming removed 6 bases at V and 4 bases at J, with 17 bases between. There are 15 residues in the CDR3. Germline V gene sequence: CDR1 LNHDA, CDR2 SQIVND (reference sequence). CDR3 region: CASSLRVGGADTQYF. As DNA, the CDR3 is TGTGCCAGTAGCTTGAGGGTAGGAGGGGCAGATACGCAGTATTTT.

The V call is TRBV10-3, the J call TRBJ1-6, with 9 bases matching TRBD1. The CDR3 sequence is 15 residues long. Losses at the gene ends were 5 bases for V and 7 bases for J; bases not matched to a gene: 6. Germline CDR1 ENHRY, CDR2 SYGVKD. The CDR3 loop reads CAISPGTGRNSPLHF. CDR3 in DNA: TGTGCCATCAGTCCCGGGACAGGGAGGAATTCACCCCTCCACTTT.

This clone was observed a handful of times. The gene calls are TRBV19 and TRBJ1-5, with D perhaps matching TRBD1 (5 bases). The CDR3 runs 13 residues. Trimming removed 7 bases from V and 2 bases from J, with 9 bases in between. Germline CDR1 reads LNHDA; CDR2 reads SQIVND (reference sequence). The CDR3 here is CASKGMGNQPQHF. The DNA of the CDR3 is TGTGCCAGTAAGGGGATGGGCAATCAGCCCCAGCATTTT.

This sequence joins TRBV9 and TRBJ1-2, with D perhaps TRBD1 (5 bases). From germline, CDR1 is SGDLS and CDR2 YYNGEE. The CDR3 has 15 residues. Deletions cut 4 bases from V and 5 bases from J, with 18 bases between. The CDR3 loop is CASSLDILGGYGYTF. The CDR3 DNA sequence: TGTGCCAGCAGCCTGGACATCCTGGGGGGATATGGCTACACCTTC. The variable domain in full, completed from reference TRBV9 and TRBJ1-2, reads DSGVTQTPKHLITATGQRVTLRCSPRSGDLSVYWYQQSLDQGLQFLIQYYNGEERAKGNILERFSAQQFPDLHSELNLSSLELGDSALYFCASSLDILGGYGYTFGSGTRLTVV.

The chain's CDR3 is CASSIRQGFRNEQYF. CDR3 nucleotide sequence: TGTGCCAGTAGTATTCGTCAGGGGTTCCGAAACGAGCAGTACTTC. This rearrangement joins TRBV19 to TRBJ2-7, with D possibly TRBD1 on 6 matching bases. The V gene lost 3 bases and the J gene lost 5 bases, with 17 bases spanning the gap. Germline CDR1 reads LNHDA; CDR2 reads SQIVND (reference sequence). This CDR3 has 15 residues.

The chain employs TRBV5-1 and TRBJ2-7, with 12 bases matching TRBD2. This CDR3 has 15 residues. Trimming took 3 bases from V and 0 from J; bases not matched to a gene: 1. Germline loops: CDR1 SGHRS, CDR2 YFSETQ. The CDR3 region has the DNA TGCGCCAGCAGCTCGACTAGCGGGAGCTCCTACGAGCAGTACTTC. Translating gives CASSSTSGSSYEQYF. The full variable domain, rest sourced from reference TRBV5-1 and TRBJ2-7, is KAGVTQTPRYLIKTRGQQVTLSCSPISGHRSVSWYQQTPGQGLQFLFEYFSETQRNKGNFPGRFSGRQFSNSRSEMNVSTLELGDSALYLCASSSTSGSSYEQYFGPGTRLTVT.

The rearrangement uses TRBV9 and TRBJ1-5; 7 bases agree with TRBD1. From germline, CDR1 is SGDLS and CDR2 YYNGEE. The CDR3 has 15 amino acids. V trimming: 2 bases; J trimming: 1 base; junction bases outside the gene matches: 3. The CDR3 coding sequence is TGTGCCAGCAGCGTCACAGGGGAAAGCAATCAGCCCCAGCATTTT. It codes for CASSVTGESNQPQHF.

CDR3: CASSTGSIETQYF. The DNA of the CDR3 is TGTGCCAGCTCTACAGGGAGTATTGAGACCCAGTACTTC. The chain links TRBV14 to TRBJ2-5, with D perhaps matching TRBD1 (6 bases). The CDR3 is 13 residues long. Per germline, CDR1 SGHDN and CDR2 FVKESK. The ends were cut back, 8 bases at V and 5 bases at J, with 15 bases in the middle.

This chain links TRBV14 with TRBJ2-1; D is ambiguous. Germline-derived CDR1 and CDR2 are SGHDN and FVKESK. The CDR3 spans 12 residues. V was pared by 1 base and J by 6 bases, with 4 bases between. The CDR3 reads CASSQVINEQFF. The CDR3 DNA sequence: TGTGCCAGCAGCCAAGTTATCAATGAGCAGTTCTTC.

This clone was counted a single time. The rearrangement uses TRBV28 and TRBJ2-7; 9 bases are a match to TRBD2. Germline V CDR1 and CDR2: MDHEN, SYDVKM. The CDR3 loop spans 13 amino acids. Trimming cost V 3 bases and J 6 bases; bases outside gene matches: 3. The CDR3 DNA sequence: TGTGCCAGCAGTTTGCCTAGCGGGACCGAGCAGTACTTC. Protein product: CASSLPSGTEQYF.

This clone was detected only a few times. The V call is TRBV7-2, the J call TRBJ2-7; 10 nucleotides align to TRBD1. CDR1 is SGHTA and CDR2 is FQGNSA in the germline V gene. The CDR3 spans 14 residues. Losses at the gene ends were 4 bases for V and 4 bases for J; bases not matched to a gene: 4. For the CDR3, the DNA is TGTGCCAGCAGCTCCTCGGGACAGGGGTACGAGCAGTACTTC. It specifies CASSSSGQGYEQYF.

This clone was seen ten or more times. The rearrangement joins TRBV3-1 (or the pseudogene TRBV3-2) to TRBJ1-5, with no clear D. Germline-derived CDR1 and CDR2 are LGHDT and YNNKEL (reference sequence). The CDR3 totals 16 residues. Deletions cut 4 bases from V and 4 bases from J, with 17 bases between. The CDR3 loop is CASSPSGKQTNQPQHF. In DNA form, the CDR3 reads TGTGCCAGCAGCCCTAGCGGGAAACAGACTAATCAGCCCCAGCATTTT.

The chain is built from TRBV7-9 and TRBJ1-6; the D is unclear. Trimming took off 5 bases at V and 7 bases at J, with 12 bases between the two ends. The CDR3 runs to 14 residues. Germline V gene lookup returns CDR1 SEHNR and CDR2 FQNEAQ (reference sequence). CDR3 sequence (DNA): TGTGCCAGCAGCCCAGACTCCTTGAATTCACCCCTCCACTTT. This encodes CASSPDSLNSPLHF.

With regard to this clone: Relative to the germline gene, one junction end is altered; a read error may explain this. The chain is built from TRBV25-1 and TRBJ2-4; 14 nucleotides agree with TRBD2. Per germline, CDR1 MGHDK and CDR2 SYGVNS. This CDR3 has 14 residues. CDR3 residues: CASSDPTSGRAMNF. The CDR3 DNA follows: TGTGCCAGCAGTGACCCGACTAGCGGGAGGGCCATGAACTTC. Full variable domain (missing parts from reference TRBV25-1 and TRBJ2-4): EADIYQTPRYLVIGTGKKITLECSQTMGHDKMYWYQQDPGMELHLIHYSYGVNSTEKGDLSSESTVSRIRTEHFPLTLESARPSHTSQYLCASSDPTSGRAMNFGAGTRLSVL.

V gene TRBV19 combines with J gene TRBJ1-1; 12 nucleotides match TRBD1. In germline, CDR1 is LNHDA, CDR2 SQIVND (reference sequence). The CDR3 covers 17 residues. The junction had 6 bases not matched to a gene; V was cut back by 3 bases and J by 1 base. CDR3 coding DNA: TGTGCCAGTAGTATTTCGGGACAGGGGGCCCCGAACACTGAAGCTTTCTTT. This codes for CASSISGQGAPNTEAFF.

This chain uses TRBV29-1 with TRBJ1-1; the D gene is possibly TRBD1 (6 bases). Trimming left V 4 bases short and J 1 base short, with 10 bases between. CDR1 is SQVTM and CDR2 is ANQGSEA in the germline V gene. This CDR3 is built from 13 residues. CDR3 sequence reads: CSVGPGQNTEAFF. DNA of the CDR3: TGCAGCGTTGGGCCGGGACAGAACACTGAAGCTTTCTTT.